This T cell receptor beta chain was obtained from a study of identical twins. There are many counts of this clonotype. The CDR3 covers 12 residues. From germline, CDR1 is SQVTM and CDR2 ANQGSEA. With 7 bases clipped from V and 8 bases from J, the junction kept 10 bases outside the gene matches. TCRdb analysed the 5' RACE reads with MiXCR anew, one entry per CDR3 protein. The data hold 350,000 to 450,000 distinct CDR3 sequences, with approximately 17% observed a single time. The J gene is TRBJ1-1, the V gene TRBV29-1, with 7 bases matching TRBD1. The sequenced material came from naive T cells sorted from blood. This TCR was sampled from a man over 45 in good health. CDR3 sequence: CSGTRARGEAFF. CDR3 sequence (DNA): TGCAGCGGGACCCGGGCCAGGGGGGAAGCTTTCTTT.